The 8 T cell receptor beta chains reported below all come from one sample, sequenced in a study of response to subunit inactivated influenza vaccine. Each CDR3 protein gets one entry after TCRdb re-called the RT-PCR reads with MiXCR. Of fewer than 750,000 distinct CDR3 sequences detected, 13% to 15% appear once; the ten largest clones hold more than 9.5%. The source material was PBMCs from blood, sampled less than 13 days after vaccination. The origin of the receptors is a man aged 50 to 59 who received an inactivated influenza vaccine.

The rearrangement links TRBV18 to TRBJ2-2, with a tentative D call TRBD1 (5 bases). Germline lookup yields CDR1 KGHSH and CDR2 LQKENI. This CDR3 has 16 residues. V shed 3 bases and J shed 0 bases, with 11 bases lying between them. The CDR3 is CASSPTVSSNTGELFF. The DNA of the CDR3 is TGTGCCAGCTCACCGACAGTATCCTCGAACACCGGGGAGCTGTTTTTT.

This chain connects TRBV18 to TRBJ2-5; D uncertain. Germline V gene sequence: CDR1 KGHSH, CDR2 LQKENI. CDR3 length equals 15 residues. Trimming stripped 3 bases from V and 0 bases from J, with 11 bases between. CDR3 sequence (DNA): TGTGCCAGCTCACCCCCGGCGAAGTACCAAGAGACCCAGTACTTC. Amino acids: CASSPPAKYQETQYF.

This clonotype was seen more than once but under ten times. The rearrangement uses TRBV12-3 or TRBV12-4 and TRBJ2-1; 13 nucleotides align to TRBD2. The junction had 8 bases not matched to a gene; V was cut back by 6 bases and J by 6 bases. The CDR3 is 16 amino acids. The CDR3 nucleotides are TGTGCCAGCAGACTGGGGGGACTAGCGGGATTCAATGAGCAGTTCTTC. This encodes CASRLGGLAGFNEQFF.

This clonotype was counted a few times. The chain couples TRBV12-3 or TRBV12-4 to TRBJ1-1; 7 bases line up with TRBD1. The length of the CDR3 is 16 residues. Trimming cost V 5 bases and J 4 bases; bases outside gene matches: 13. DNA of the CDR3: TGTGCCAGCAGTCCCAGGACAGGCCTCGGAGGCACTGAAGCTTTCTTT. Its protein product is CASSPRTGLGGTEAFF.

Of note for this clonotype: A read error may explain this, as a much larger clone is one base away. The rearrangement links TRBV6-1 to TRBJ2-3, with D perhaps TRBD2 (6 bases). This CDR3 region has 12 residues. Germline CDR1 and CDR2: MNHNS and SASEGT. Trimming left V 6 bases short and J 4 bases short, with 8 bases between. DNA of the CDR3: TGTGCCAGCAGCTGGGACTCAGATACGCAGTATTTT. Protein sequence: CASSWDSDTQYF.

V is TRBV3-1 and J is TRBJ2-7; 10 positions agree with TRBD2. With 2 bases clipped from V and 4 bases from J, the junction kept 5 bases outside the gene matches. This CDR3 is 15 amino acids long. Germline V lookup: CDR1 LGHDT, CDR2 YNNKEL (reference sequence). This CDR3 reads CASSQPLAGSYEQYF. DNA for the CDR3: TGTGCCAGCAGCCAACCACTAGCGGGGTCATACGAGCAGTACTTC.

This clonotype was found a few times. Here the CDR3 DNA reads TGTGCCAGCAGCAAGGACCGAGGGGACTACGAGCAGTACTTC. Protein: CASSKDRGDYEQYF. This chain joins TRBV6-1 and TRBJ2-7; D may correspond to TRBD1 or TRBD2 (5 bases each). From germline, CDR1 is MNHNS and CDR2 SASEGT. V was trimmed by 6 bases and J by 3 bases, leaving 15 bases between them. CDR3 length: 14 amino acids.

This clonotype came up a few times. The genes are TRBV27 and TRBJ2-7, with D possibly being TRBD2 (6 bases). CDR1 is MNHEY and CDR2 is SMNVEV in the germline V gene (reference sequence). V was cut by 3 bases and J by 6 bases, with 15 bases left in between. The CDR3 consists of 14 residues. The chain's CDR3 is CASSFEGGGLEQYF. In nucleotides, the CDR3 is TGTGCCAGCAGTTTCGAGGGAGGAGGTCTCGAGCAGTACTTC.